The rows below give T cell receptor beta chains drawn from one sample of a study of blood T cell repertoires in COVID-19. Sequencing used immunoSEQ multiplex PCR; TCRdb keeps in-frame clones, though not all of them. The sample has approximately 210,000 clones; 92% are singletons. Sequencing was performed on peripheral blood. All receptors derive from a man aged 25-40 years with acute or convalescent COVID-19. CDR3s leave out the opening cysteine and the closing phenylalanine or tryptophan.

v_call cdr3_aa
TRBV5-6 ASRGGVRYEQY
TRBV7-9 ASSLSGNTGELF
TRBV27 ASKTVTGDSYGYT
TRBV7-2 ASSLDRRLEQF
TRBV11-2 ASSLGYRLNTEAF
TRBV2 ASSDGRNYGYT
TRBV18 ASSPFGLAEPSGANVLT
TRBV10-3 ATRDYSYEQY
TRBV24-1 ATSDLVRAGPLPVETQY
TRBV4-2 ASSLGGDSNQPQH
TRBV5-1 ASSSLGLPDTQY
TRBV6-5 ASGDRGYEQY
TRBV18 ASSPPGWQGRDGYT